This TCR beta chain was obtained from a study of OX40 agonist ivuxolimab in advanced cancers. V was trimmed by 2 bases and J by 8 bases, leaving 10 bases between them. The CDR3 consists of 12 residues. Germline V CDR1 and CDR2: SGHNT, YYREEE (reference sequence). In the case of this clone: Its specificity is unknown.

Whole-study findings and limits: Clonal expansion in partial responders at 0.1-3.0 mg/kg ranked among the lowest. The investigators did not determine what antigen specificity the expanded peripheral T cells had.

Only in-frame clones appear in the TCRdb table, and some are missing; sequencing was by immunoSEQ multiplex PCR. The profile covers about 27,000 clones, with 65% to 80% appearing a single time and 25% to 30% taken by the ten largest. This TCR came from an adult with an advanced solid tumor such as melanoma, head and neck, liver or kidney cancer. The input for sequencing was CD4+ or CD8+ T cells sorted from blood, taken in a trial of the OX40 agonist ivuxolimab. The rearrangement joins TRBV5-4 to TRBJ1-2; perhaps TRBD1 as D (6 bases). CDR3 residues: CASSFQGLGYTF. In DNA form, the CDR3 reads TGTGCCAGCAGCTTTCAGGGGCTCGGCTACACCTTC.